The text below deals with one TCR beta chain. Which antigen it targets is not known. No much larger clone is present one base from it, and per-base qualities are unavailable. The source of the sample is a study of T cells in Graves' hyperthyroidism and ophthalmopathy (dated by TCRdb to between 2019 and 2020). Context from the whole study: A discovery cohort of about 100 patients, roughly 45 with Graves' ophthalmopathy and about 58 with stable Graves' hyperthyroidism, was used to find distinguishing TCR V-J signatures. Once sampling was done, hyperthyroidism patients were given methimazole at a starting dose of 30 mg daily, whereas ophthalmopathy patients were given high-dose intravenous methylprednisolone. An independent validation cohort of under 20 hyperthyroidism patients and more than 15 patients who later progressed to ophthalmopathy tested prospective prediction of ophthalmopathy. The study also compared thyroid tissue and blood T-cell repertoires from about 6 Graves' hyperthyroidism patients. The paper describes TCR Vbeta CDR3 sequencing of about 140 peripheral blood samples, made up of about 41 ophthalmopathy patients, roughly 75 hyperthyroidism patients and 17 progressor patients. The approximately 90 discovery patients were randomly split 7:3 into training and test sets. Overall study outcomes, separate from this receptor: Ophthalmopathy was separated from stable hyperthyroidism by a 13 V-J signature model, with approximately 89% sensitivity and 81% to 82% specificity obtained in cross-validation and 80%/75% obtained in testing. Most expanded thyroid clonotypes (frequency above 0.001) were also detected in blood, a finding suggesting that blood repertoires may reflect thyroid immune responses. During validation, the model predicted progression to ophthalmopathy a median of approximately six months ahead of onset, with roughly 65% sensitivity and roughly 75% specificity. No statistical method was used to fix the sample size in advance, and group allocation was not hidden from the investigators.

TCR beta CDR3 regions were amplified from RNA transcripts. The TCR CDR3 was subjected to a first round of RT-PCR using the HTBI primer set and the Qiagen OneStep RT-PCR kit. A second multiplex PCR round built the libraries, followed by size selection and purification. Paired-end sequencing of the libraries was performed with 100 bp reads on an Illumina HiSeq2000. The paper's data handling went like this. SOAPnuke was used to process the raw data, removing reads that contained adapters or uncalled bases, had a mean Phred below 15, or lacked an exact match to the constant primer or identifier. High-quality paired reads were merged using COPE v1.2.5, and each unique nucleotide sequence was defined as a clonotype. MiTCR v1.1 was used to align clonotypes to the IMGT TRBV, TRBD and TRBJ reference segments. Only V-J combinations with frequency above 0.0001, covering 99% to 99.2% of repertoires, were analysed. The TCS score was defined as the ratio of F50 (clonal expansion) to E x V (chaos), calculated using BLOSUM62-based TCRdist between CDR3 peptides within each V-J. Welch's t-statistics and random forest reduced around 550 V-J features to 13, which were used in a naive Bayes classifier (R e1071). The Morisita-Horn index was used to measure how similar the thyroid and blood repertoires were. TCRdb trimmed public reads at Q25 via fastp, called clones via MiXCR and kept in-frame beta chains. Entries are consolidated by CDR3 protein sequence, retaining the most common genes and DNA. These V and J calls derive from TCRdb rather than the authors' analysis. The table for this sample lists 450,000 to 700,000 distinct CDR3 sequences; just over 45% of them were counted only once. Around 7.7% of the sample is taken by the ten largest.

Looking up the germline V gene yields CDR1 SGHRS and CDR2 YFSETQ. CDR3 length: 14 amino acids, cysteine to phenylalanine. The CDR3 DNA has 42 bases and is translated from base 1. Trimming removed 4 bases from V and 11 bases from J; the gene matches leave 12 bases unexplained. Stable Graves' hyperthyroidism was defined as the absence of progression to ophthalmopathy over 18 months of follow-up. Hyperthyroidism patients were aged 18 to 65 years and newly diagnosed, with disease duration of less than 2 months. The study excluded patients with uncontrolled infections, other autoimmune diseases, pregnancy or lactation. Diagnoses relied on clinical symptoms, serum thyroxine and TRAb, thyroid ultrasound and orbital computed tomography. Total RNA was extracted with Trizol reagent, and quality was checked on an Agilent 2100 Bioanalyzer.

Recombination joined TRBV5-1 with TRBJ2-5; TRBD1 aligns with 9 central bases. The specimen was peripheral blood or thyroid tissue (not recorded which). The TCR was taken from a woman between 18 and 29 years old with Graves' hyperthyroidism. The CDR3 region reads CASSAGQGSDTQYF. The DNA sequence reads TGCGCCAGCAGCGCGGGACAGGGATCAGATACGCAGTACTTC.